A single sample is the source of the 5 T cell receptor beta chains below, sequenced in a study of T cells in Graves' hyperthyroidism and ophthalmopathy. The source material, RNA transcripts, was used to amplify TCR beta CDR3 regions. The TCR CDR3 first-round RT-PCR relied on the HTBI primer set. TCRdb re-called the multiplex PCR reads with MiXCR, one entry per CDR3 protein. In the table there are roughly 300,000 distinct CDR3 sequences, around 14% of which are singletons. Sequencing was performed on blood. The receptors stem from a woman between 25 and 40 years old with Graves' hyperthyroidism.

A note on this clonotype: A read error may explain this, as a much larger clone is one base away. The DNA for the CDR3 is TGTGCCATCAGTCCGAACACCGGGGAGCTGTTTTTT. Translation gives CAISPNTGELFF. The chain employs TRBV10-3 and TRBJ2-2; D unclear. Germline assignment: CDR1 ENHRY and CDR2 SYGVKD. Trimming removed 5 bases from V and 0 bases from J, with 1 base in between. This CDR3 region has 12 residues.

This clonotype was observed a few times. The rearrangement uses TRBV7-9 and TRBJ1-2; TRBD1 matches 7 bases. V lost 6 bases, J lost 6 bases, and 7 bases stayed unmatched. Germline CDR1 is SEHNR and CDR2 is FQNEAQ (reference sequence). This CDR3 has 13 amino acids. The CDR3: CASRPDRPNGYTF. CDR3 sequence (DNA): TGTGCCAGCAGACCGGACAGGCCAAATGGCTACACCTTC.

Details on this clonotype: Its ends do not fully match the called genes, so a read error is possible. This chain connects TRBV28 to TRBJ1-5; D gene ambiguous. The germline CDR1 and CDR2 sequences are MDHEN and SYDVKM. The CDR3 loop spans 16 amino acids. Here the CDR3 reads CVSTTREGLSNQPQHF. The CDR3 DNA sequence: TGTGTCAGCACCACCCGGGAGGGTTTGAGCAATCAGCCCCAGCATTTT.

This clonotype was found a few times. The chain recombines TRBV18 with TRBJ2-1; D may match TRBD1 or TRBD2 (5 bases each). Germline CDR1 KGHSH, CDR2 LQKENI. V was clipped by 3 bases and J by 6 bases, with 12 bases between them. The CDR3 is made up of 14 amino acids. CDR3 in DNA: TGTGCCAGCTCACCGGGACCGGAGCTCAATGAGCAGTTCTTC. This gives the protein CASSPGPELNEQFF.

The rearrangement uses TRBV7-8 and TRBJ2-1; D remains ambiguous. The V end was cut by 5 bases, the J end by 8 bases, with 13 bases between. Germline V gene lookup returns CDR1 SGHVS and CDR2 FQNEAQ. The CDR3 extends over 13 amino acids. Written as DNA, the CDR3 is TGTGCCAGCAGCCCCACCTTTCGCGATGAGCAGTTCTTC. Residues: CASSPTFRDEQFF.